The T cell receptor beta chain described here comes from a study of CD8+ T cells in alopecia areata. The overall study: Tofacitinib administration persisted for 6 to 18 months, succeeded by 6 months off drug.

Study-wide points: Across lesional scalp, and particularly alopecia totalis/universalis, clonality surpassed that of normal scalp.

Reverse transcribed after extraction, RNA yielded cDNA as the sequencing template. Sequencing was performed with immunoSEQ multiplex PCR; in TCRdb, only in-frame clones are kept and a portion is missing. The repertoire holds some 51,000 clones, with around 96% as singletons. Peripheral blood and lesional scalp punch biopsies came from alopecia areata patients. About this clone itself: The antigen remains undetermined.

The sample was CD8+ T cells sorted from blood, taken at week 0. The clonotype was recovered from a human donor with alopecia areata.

The DNA of the CDR3 is TGTGCCATTTCCGGACAGGGGAGGAATCAGCCCCAGCATTTT. Residues: CAISGQGRNQPQHF. V usage is TRBV10-3 and J usage is TRBJ1-5, with TRBD1 matching over 9 bases. The CDR3 runs 14 residues. Germline V CDR1 and CDR2: ENHRY, SYGVKD. V was clipped by 9 bases and J by 4 bases; unmatched bases: 7.